A selection of T cell receptor beta chains follows, all from one sample in a study of T cell responses to AZD1222 COVID-19 vaccine. The repertoire was sequenced with immunoSEQ multiplex PCR; TCRdb's copy has only in-frame clones and lacks some. The sample records 100,000 to 150,000 clones, roughly 89% being singletons. The sample consisted of peripheral blood, taken on day 0 of AZD1222 vaccination. These receptors originate from an adult in good health. Each CDR3 is given with its conserved first and last residue. D genes are given only for firm matches. For some rows the clone size is stated as once, few or many, or as a class when expanded; others skip it.

v_call: TRBV9; j_call: TRBJ2-5; clone_size: .; d_call: TRBD2; cdr3_nt: TGTGCCAGCAGCGTAGGCCTTCTAGCGGGGGGTTTTGGAGAGACCCAGTACTTC; cdr3_aa: CASSVGLLAGGFGETQYF
v_call: TRBV25-1; j_call: TRBJ2-7; clone_size: .; d_call: .; cdr3_nt: TGTGCCAGTGAACAGGGATACGAGCAGTACTTC; cdr3_aa: CASEQGYEQYF
v_call: TRBV27; j_call: TRBJ1-6; clone_size: .; d_call: .; cdr3_nt: TGTGCCAGCAGTACAATGGGAGGGAGCTCCTATAATTCACCCCTCCACTTT; cdr3_aa: CASSTMGGSSYNSPLHF
v_call: TRBV19; j_call: TRBJ1-1; clone_size: .; d_call: .; cdr3_nt: TGTGCCAGTAGTCTTGGGACGGCGAACACTGAAGCTTTCTTT; cdr3_aa: CASSLGTANTEAFF
v_call: TRBV15; j_call: TRBJ1-1; clone_size: .; d_call: .; cdr3_nt: TGTGCCACCCTACAGGGTTTGGCCACTGAAGCTTTCTTT; cdr3_aa: CATLQGLATEAFF
v_call: TRBV28; j_call: TRBJ1-6; clone_size: .; d_call: .; cdr3_nt: TGTGCCAGCAGTTTTAGGACCCAACCTCTTAATTCACCCCTCCACTTT; cdr3_aa: CASSFRTQPLNSPLHF
v_call: TRBV5-1; j_call: TRBJ2-1; clone_size: .; d_call: TRBD2; cdr3_nt: TGCGCCAGCAGCAATAGCGGGGATGGGGTTCACAATGAGCAGTTCTTC; cdr3_aa: CASSNSGDGVHNEQFF
v_call: TRBV30; j_call: TRBJ1-5; clone_size: .; d_call: TRBD1; cdr3_nt: TGTGCCTGGAGTCCGACAGGGTACCAGCCCCAGCATTTT; cdr3_aa: CAWSPTGYQPQHF
v_call: TRBV5-1; j_call: TRBJ2-1; clone_size: .; d_call: TRBD2; cdr3_nt: TGCGCCAGCAGCCCGTCGGGGGGCAATGAGCAGTTCTTC; cdr3_aa: CASSPSGGNEQFF
v_call: TRBV5-4; j_call: TRBJ1-2; clone_size: .; d_call: TRBD1; cdr3_nt: TGTGCCAGCAGCCAGGGACAGCACTATGGCTACACCTTC; cdr3_aa: CASSQGQHYGYTF
v_call: TRBV6-1; j_call: TRBJ1-5; clone_size: .; d_call: TRBD1; cdr3_nt: TGTGCCAGCAGTGAGGGGACAGGGAGGTATCAGCCCCAGCATTTT; cdr3_aa: CASSEGTGRYQPQHF
v_call: TRBV12-3/TRBV12-4; j_call: TRBJ1-5; clone_size: few; d_call: .; cdr3_nt: TGTGCCAGCAGCTGGACACAAGATCAGCCCCAGCATTTT; cdr3_aa: CASSWTQDQPQHF
v_call: TRBV19; j_call: TRBJ2-1; clone_size: .; d_call: .; cdr3_nt: TGTGCCAGTAGTATATTCCCAAGCCCTTACAATGAGCAGTTCTTC; cdr3_aa: CASSIFPSPYNEQFF
v_call: TRBV7-8; j_call: TRBJ1-2; clone_size: .; d_call: .; cdr3_nt: TGTGCCAGCAGCTTGACAGAGAACTATGGCTACACCTTC; cdr3_aa: CASSLTENYGYTF
v_call: TRBV7-3; j_call: TRBJ2-5; clone_size: few; d_call: .; cdr3_nt: TGTGCCAGCAGCTTAATTCCAGAGGAGACCCAGTACTTC; cdr3_aa: CASSLIPEETQYF